The 4 T cell receptor beta chains presented below share a single source sample, sequenced in a study of cytomegalovirus exposure and HLA in healthy donors. Primers for the PCR totalled 60 Vbeta and 13 Jbeta. Data came from immunoSEQ multiplex PCR; TCRdb stores just in-frame clones and leaves some out. The sample carries about 160,000 clones, about 82% recorded once. Source material: PBMCs. The receptors come from a woman in her 30s in good health and CMV-seropositive.

This clone was observed a few times. This sequence joins TRBV19 and TRBJ1-2; the match to TRBD1 covers 8 bases. Germline trimming cut 8 bases from V and 4 bases from J; bases unmatched to any gene: 6. This CDR3 contains 13 residues. The germline V gene encodes CDR1 LNHDA and CDR2 SQIVND (reference sequence). The CDR3, as DNA: TGTGCCAGTCAACTAACAGGGGGCTATGGCTACACCTTC. It yields the protein CASQLTGGYGYTF.

The table lists this clone with a few counts. The V and J genes are TRBV6-6 and TRBJ2-6; 7 bases are shared with TRBD1. Germline V gene sequence: CDR1 MNHNY, CDR2 SVGAGI (reference sequence). V gave up 10 bases and J gave up 2 bases; unmatched junction bases: 2. CDR3 size: 13 residues. The CDR3 loop is CATGTAGANVLTF. CDR3 nucleotides: TGTGCCACCGGGACAGCTGGGGCCAACGTCCTGACTTTC.

The chain uses TRBV23-1 and TRBJ1-6; no clear D. TRBV23-1 is annotated as an ORF whose role is uncertain. The CDR3 is made up of 20 amino acids. The V gene lost 3 bases and the J gene lost 3 bases, with 24 bases spanning the gap. The CDR3 is CASSQFGVADLLDYNSPLHF. CDR3 DNA sequence: TGCGCCAGCAGTCAGTTCGGTGTGGCGGATCTCCTAGACTATAATTCACCCCTCCACTTT.

This clone was picked up a small number of times. The CDR3, as DNA: TGTGCCACCAGCAGAGGTTCTATGAACACTGAAGCTTTCTTT. It is translated as CATSRGSMNTEAFF. The gene calls are TRBV15 and TRBJ1-1, with D unclear. The CDR3 length is 14 residues. Germline V lookup: CDR1 LNHNV, CDR2 YYDKDF (reference sequence). The V end was cut by 1 base, the J end by 0 bases, with 6 bases between.